This T cell receptor beta chain is drawn from a study of T cells in Graves' hyperthyroidism and ophthalmopathy. About the study: Peripheral blood samples were taken at initial diagnosis, prior to any treatment. Findings and caveats of the study: The blood repertoire included most of the expanded thyroid clonotypes above 0.001.

This clonotype was picked up many times. The antigen is not known. RNA transcripts provided the source from which TCR beta CDR3 regions were amplified. The HTBI primer set was used in a first-round RT-PCR of the TCR CDR3. TCRdb re-analysed the multiplex PCR reads in MiXCR, keeping a single row per CDR3 protein. The data contain around 420,000 distinct CDR3 sequences, roughly 13% of them singletons. Patients aged 18 to 65 had newly diagnosed hyperthyroidism that had lasted under 2 months. Germline values: CDR1 LGHNT, CDR2 FRNRAP. The ends lost 4 bases at V and 12 bases at J; junction bases unmatched: 2. The CDR3 runs 13 residues.

Source material: blood. The chain combines TRBV12-5 with TRBJ2-1; 14 bases are shared with TRBD2. The source of this sequence is a woman younger than 30 with Graves' hyperthyroidism. CDR3 protein: CASGSGLAGVQFF. CDR3 coding DNA: TGTGCTAGTGGTTCGGGACTAGCGGGAGTGCAGTTCTTC.